This paragraph covers one T cell receptor beta chain sequence. The antigen remains unidentified. CDR3 length equals 17 residues. With V trimmed by 0 bases and J by 0 bases, 5 bases remained unmatched. Germline loops: CDR1 SGDLS, CDR2 YYNGEE. These data originate in a study of cytomegalovirus exposure and HLA in healthy donors. Study-wide results and limits: The study listed some 160 cytomegalovirus-associated TCR beta chains. High sensitivity and specificity were reportedly achieved when the classifier diagnosed cytomegalovirus status.

Primers included in the PCR were 60 Vbeta and 13 Jbeta primers. Clones were sequenced by immunoSEQ multiplex PCR, and TCRdb holds only the in-frame ones, with some missing. Among roughly 70,000 clones listed, around 74% were seen once. The chain employs TRBV9 and TRBJ2-1; 8 bases align to TRBD2. The source is a human donor in good health. Sequences were obtained from PBMCs. The CDR3 protein is CASSVETSVYSYNEQFF. The CDR3 coding sequence is TGTGCCAGCAGCGTAGAGACTAGCGTTTACTCCTACAATGAGCAGTTCTTC.